What follows is one TCR beta chain and its context. Its antigen is currently unknown. Profiling relied on immunoSEQ multiplex PCR, and the TCRdb table lists in-frame clones only, not all of them. The table has around 30,000 clones, around 81% seen once. The entry originates in a study of monozygotic twins with cystic fibrosis. Whole-study results and caveats: V usage most resembled the co-twin in 13 of 16 pairs.

V was pared by 1 base and J by 6 bases, with 2 bases of the junction left unmatched. Germline CDR1 is PRHDT and CDR2 is FYEKMQ (reference sequence). The CDR3 contains 15 residues. This sequence originates from a girl aged 2 to 10 with cystic fibrosis. The rearrangement links TRBV13 to TRBJ2-1, with 11 bases that match TRBD2. Sequenced material: blood. The CDR3 DNA follows: TGTGCCAGCAGCTTAGTTAGCGGGAGGGCCAATGAGCAGTTCTTC. It yields the protein CASSLVSGRANEQFF.